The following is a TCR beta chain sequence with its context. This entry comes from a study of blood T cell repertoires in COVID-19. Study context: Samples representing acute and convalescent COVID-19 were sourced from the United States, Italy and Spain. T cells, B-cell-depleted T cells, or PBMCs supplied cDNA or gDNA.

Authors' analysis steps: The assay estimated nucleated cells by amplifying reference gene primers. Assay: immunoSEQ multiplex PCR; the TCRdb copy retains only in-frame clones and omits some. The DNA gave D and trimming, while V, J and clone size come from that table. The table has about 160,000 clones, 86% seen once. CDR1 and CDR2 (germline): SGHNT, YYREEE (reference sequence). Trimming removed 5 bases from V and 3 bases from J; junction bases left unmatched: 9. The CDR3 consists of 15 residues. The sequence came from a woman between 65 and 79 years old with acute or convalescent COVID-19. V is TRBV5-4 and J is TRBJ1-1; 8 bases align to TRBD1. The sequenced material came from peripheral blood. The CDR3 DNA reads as TGTGCCAGCAGTTCCCCGGGACAGGAGGACACTGAAGCTTTCTTT. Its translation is CASSSPGQEDTEAFF. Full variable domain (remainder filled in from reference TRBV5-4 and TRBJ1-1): ETGVTQSPTHLIKTRGQQVTLRCSSQSGHNTVSWYQQALGQGPQFIFQYYREEENGRGNFPPRFSGLQFPNYSSELNVNALELDDSALYLCASSSPGQEDTEAFFGQGTRLTVV.